This record covers a single T cell receptor beta chain. As yet, its antigen is unknown. This entry belongs to a study of Graves' ophthalmopathy and Graves' hyperthyroidism. General observations from the study: Blood samples also showed most expanded thyroid clonotypes exceeding 0.001 frequency.

The sequenced template was RNA, covering the TCR beta CDR3 region. RT-PCR in the first round used HTBI primers; a second-round multiplex PCR followed. MiXCR, applied by TCRdb to the multiplex PCR reads, yields one record per CDR3 protein. Of 35,000 to 45,000 distinct CDR3 sequences detected, around half appear once; the ten largest clones hold 20% to 30%. Orbital computed tomography, thyroid ultrasound, TRAb, serum thyroxine and clinical symptoms formed the basis of diagnosis. PBMCs stemmed from 7.5 to 10 ml of fresh peripheral blood. Germline V gene data show CDR1 as MNHNY and CDR2 as SVGAGI (reference sequence). The CDR3 has 16 amino acids. J was trimmed by 2 bases and V by 7 bases; bases with no gene match: 11.

The rearrangement links TRBV6-6 to TRBJ1-5; TRBD1 matches 7 bases. The receptor's source is an adult woman with stable Graves' hyperthyroidism. The specimen was peripheral blood. DNA for the CDR3: TGTGCCAGCACCGGCGGGGGGACAGCGCGCAATCAGCCCCAGCATTTT. It is translated as CASTGGGTARNQPQHF.